A single sample gave rise to the 28 T cell receptor beta chains below, sequenced in a study of cytomegalovirus exposure and HLA in healthy donors. Some clones are missing from TCRdb's copy, which holds only in-frame ones; the method was immunoSEQ multiplex PCR. Counted here are 120,000 or so clones, roughly 88% occurring once; the ten biggest clones make up roughly 5%. Sequencing was carried out using PBMCs. The receptors were sampled from a man younger than 35 in good health and CMV-seronegative.

The chain carries TRBV2 and TRBJ1-1, with D possibly TRBD1 on 6 matching bases. Germline V lookup: CDR1 SNHLY, CDR2 FYNNEI. V lost 10 bases to trimming and J lost 8 bases, with 20 bases between them. The CDR3 spans 13 residues. The CDR3 reads CATSDSAGVEAFF. CDR3 DNA: TGTGCCACCTCGGACAGCGCAGGGGTCGAAGCTTTCTTT.

This rearrangement joins TRBV11-1 to TRBJ2-5; 10 nucleotides agree with TRBD1. V lost 1 base and J lost 5; bases outside the gene matches: 13. CDR3 length equals 18 residues. CDR1 SGHAT and CDR2 FQDESV come from the germline V gene (reference sequence). CDR3 nucleotides: TGTGCCAGCAGCTTAGTTGGGGTCCCGACAGGGGGCCAGGAGACCCAGTACTTC. This codes for CASSLVGVPTGGQETQYF.

The chain carries TRBV5-1 and TRBJ2-1, with 10 bases matching TRBD2. Germline V gene sequence: CDR1 SGHRS, CDR2 YFSETQ. The CDR3 sequence is 16 residues long. The junction had 0 bases not matched to a gene; V was cut back by 0 bases and J by 0 bases. CDR3 bases: TGCGCCAGCAGCTTGGCTAGCGGGAGCTCCTACAATGAGCAGTTCTTC. Protein product: CASSLASGSSYNEQFF.

The rearrangement links TRBV5-8 to TRBJ1-5; D not resolved. Germline CDR1 SGHTS, CDR2 YDEGEE. The CDR3 runs 14 residues. Trimming took 0 bases from V and 3 from J, leaving 7 bases between them. CDR3 protein: CASSLVRVNQPQHF. CDR3 nucleotide sequence: TGTGCCAGCAGCTTGGTACGGGTCAATCAGCCCCAGCATTTT.

The chain combines TRBV27 with TRBJ2-7; D remains unclear. CDR1 and CDR2 (germline): MNHEY, SMNVEV (reference sequence). The CDR3 totals 15 residues. V gave up 3 bases and J gave up 0 bases, with 12 bases separating them. The CDR3 loop is CASSFGQPNSYEQYF. The CDR3 region has the DNA TGTGCCAGCAGTTTTGGGCAGCCCAACTCCTACGAGCAGTACTTC.

The chain links TRBV27 to TRBJ1-4, with 8 bases matching TRBD1. Trimming took 4 bases from V and 8 from J; bases not matched to a gene: 6. The germline CDR1 and CDR2 sequences are MNHEY and SMNVEV (reference sequence). The CDR3 has 14 amino acids. CDR3 region: CASSWTGSGEKLFF. DNA for the CDR3: TGTGCCAGCAGTTGGACAGGGTCAGGGGAAAAACTGTTTTTT.

Written as DNA, the CDR3 is TGTGCCAGCAGCCCCAGGGGCGGAGGGGGGGTCCATGAGCAGTTCTTC. Translation gives CASSPRGGGGVHEQFF. The V call is TRBV11-2, the J call TRBJ2-1, with D maybe TRBD2 (7 bases). Germline-derived CDR1 and CDR2 are SGHAT and FQNNGV. Trimming took off 5 bases at V and 8 bases at J, with 22 bases between the two ends. The CDR3 consists of 16 residues.

This sequence joins TRBV12-5 and TRBJ1-1, with TRBD1 as a possible D gene (6 bases). Trimming cost V 5 bases and J 3 bases, with 16 bases left between them. Germline V gene sequence: CDR1 LGHNT, CDR2 FRNRAP. The length of the CDR3 is 15 residues. CDR3 protein: CASGQSGGAHTEAFF. The CDR3 DNA sequence: TGTGCTAGTGGTCAATCCGGGGGGGCCCACACTGAAGCTTTCTTT.

V and J are TRBV6-1 and TRBJ2-2, with unresolved D. CDR1 MNHNS and CDR2 SASEGT come from the germline V gene. Trimming pared 6 bases from V and 5 bases from J, leaving 13 bases between. The CDR3 is 14 amino acids. The CDR3 region has the DNA TGTGCCAGCAGCGACCCAGGATATACCGGGGAGCTGTTTTTT. It yields the protein CASSDPGYTGELFF.

This chain connects TRBV5-4 to TRBJ1-2; D is ambiguous. The V end was cut by 4 bases, the J end by 3 bases, with 10 bases between. Germline V gene data show CDR1 as SGHNT and CDR2 as YYREEE (reference sequence). CDR3 size: 13 residues. Here the CDR3 DNA reads TGTGCCAGCAGCCTTGACACATACTATGGCTACACCTTC. Translation gives CASSLDTYYGYTF.

This rearrangement joins TRBV30 to TRBJ2-3, with 10 nucleotides matching TRBD2. The germline gives CDR1 GTSNPN, CDR2 SVGIG (reference sequence). This CDR3 contains 19 residues. V lost 0 bases and J lost 3; bases outside the gene matches: 15. The DNA of the CDR3 is TGTGCCTGGAGTGTACGGCAGCGGGAGGGGCCAGGCGGGACAGATACGCAGTATTTT. It translates to CAWSVRQREGPGGTDTQYF.

This clone was seen a few times. The chain is built from TRBV19 and TRBJ2-2; D is ambiguous. This CDR3 has 14 residues. The V end lost 6 bases, the J end lost 1 base, and 9 bases lay between the germline ends. Germline V gene data show CDR1 as LNHDA and CDR2 as SQIVND (reference sequence). For the CDR3, the DNA is TGTGCCAGTAGGCGCGGCGGGAACACCGGGGAGCTGTTTTTT. It translates to CASRRGGNTGELFF.

CDR3 protein: CASSTGLPSYEQYF. Written as DNA, the CDR3 is TGTGCCAGCAGCACGGGACTTCCCTCCTACGAGCAGTACTTC. This rearrangement joins TRBV7-8 to TRBJ2-7; maybe TRBD2 (6 bases). The CDR3 covers 14 residues. Germline V lookup: CDR1 SGHVS, CDR2 FQNEAQ. V was shortened by 5 bases and J by 0 bases, with 11 bases between the two germline ends.

The rearrangement joins TRBV27 to TRBJ2-7; tentatively, D is TRBD1 (7 bases). Germline assignment: CDR1 MNHEY and CDR2 SMNVEV (reference sequence). Between the trimmed V and J ends, which lost 1 base and 2 bases, there was a span of 12 bases. There are 15 residues in the CDR3. In DNA form, the CDR3 reads TGTGCCAGCAGTTTATATCCAGGGGGGACCTACGAGCAGTACTTC. Residues: CASSLYPGGTYEQYF.

The V call is TRBV5-6, the J call TRBJ2-5; D is unclear. The length of the CDR3 is 14 residues. V was cut by 0 bases and J by 4 bases, with 10 bases left in between. The germline V gene encodes CDR1 SGHDT and CDR2 YYEEEE. For the CDR3, the DNA is TGTGCCAGCAGCTTGGACCCCGGCGGAGAGACCCAGTACTTC. Translation gives CASSLDPGGETQYF.

This clone was observed once. V usage is TRBV6-1 and J usage is TRBJ2-2; D is perhaps TRBD2 (5 bases). CDR3 length: 14 amino acids. The germline V and J ends were trimmed by 7 bases and 4 bases, with 13 bases remaining between them. The germline V gene has CDR1 MNHNS and CDR2 SASEGT. The CDR3 nucleotides read TGTGCCAGCATGAAGACTCGGGGCACCGGGGAGCTGTTTTTT. It codes for CASMKTRGTGELFF.

This chain links TRBV10-3 with TRBJ2-7; D perhaps matches TRBD2 (6 bases). The germline V gene has CDR1 ENHRY and CDR2 SYGVKD. With 4 bases removed from V and 0 bases from J, the gap between germline ends came to 13 bases. The CDR3 covers 15 residues. The CDR3: CAISGRDWISYEQYF. The CDR3, as DNA: TGTGCCATCAGTGGCCGGGACTGGATCTCCTACGAGCAGTACTTC.

In this sample, this clone turned up a few times. V and J are TRBV25-1 and TRBJ1-1; 7 nucleotides agree with TRBD1. V trimming: 3 bases; J trimming: 3 bases; junction bases outside the gene matches: 7. The CDR3 spans 15 residues. Germline V lookup: CDR1 MGHDK, CDR2 SYGVNS. The CDR3: CASSDRDRPDTEAFF. For the CDR3, the DNA is TGTGCCAGCAGTGATCGGGACAGACCGGACACTGAAGCTTTCTTT.

V usage is TRBV5-5 and J usage is TRBJ1-2; 7 bases map to TRBD1. The CDR3 is made up of 15 amino acids. CDR1 and CDR2 (germline): SGHKS, YYEKEE (reference sequence). The ends lost 7 bases at V and 5 bases at J; junction bases unmatched: 14. In nucleotides, the CDR3 is TGTGCCAGCTCTACAGGGGCGCAGGAGAGGTATGGCTACACCTTC. Encoded protein: CASSTGAQERYGYTF.

The V gene is TRBV13, the J gene TRBJ2-7; 8 bases match TRBD2. The junction had 8 bases not matched to a gene; V was cut back by 5 bases and J by 5 bases. The germline CDR1 and CDR2 sequences are PRHDT and FYEKMQ (reference sequence). CDR3 length equals 14 residues. CDR3 bases: TGTGCCAGCAGCGGACGGGGGGGCGGAGACGAGCAGTACTTC. It yields the protein CASSGRGGGDEQYF.

This clone was detected only once. The rearrangement joins TRBV7-2 to TRBJ1-4; 10 bases align to TRBD1. The CDR3 loop spans 14 amino acids. CDR1 is SGHTA, CDR2 FQGNSA, per germline. J was trimmed by 8 bases and V by 5 bases; bases with no gene match: 5. The DNA for the CDR3 is TGTGCCAGCAGCCCGGGACAGGGGCACGAAAAACTGTTTTTT. Encoded protein: CASSPGQGHEKLFF.

This chain connects TRBV7-8 to TRBJ1-5, with D unresolved. This CDR3 is 18 amino acids long. Looked up from germline, CDR1 is SGHVS and CDR2 is FQNEAQ. Trimming took 5 bases from V and 2 from J, leaving 22 bases between them. The CDR3 reads CASSGLVRVGEGNQPQHF. In DNA form, the CDR3 reads TGTGCCAGCAGCGGATTGGTTCGGGTTGGGGAGGGCAATCAGCCCCAGCATTTT.

This clone was seen a single time. The V gene is TRBV30, the J gene TRBJ2-1; a possible D gene is TRBD2 (7 bases). This CDR3 has 16 residues. CDR1 and CDR2 from the germline V gene are GTSNPN and SVGIG (reference sequence). Trimming shortened V by 3 bases and J by 9 bases, and 24 bases separated the two germline ends. CDR3 region: CAWSPLGLGGMGEQFF. In nucleotides, the CDR3 is TGTGCCTGGAGCCCGCTCGGACTAGGGGGGATGGGTGAGCAGTTCTTC.

V is TRBV30 and J is TRBJ2-2, with 7 nucleotides matching TRBD2. Germline trimming cut 8 bases from V and 2 bases from J; bases unmatched to any gene: 5. The germline CDR1 and CDR2 sequences are GTSNPN and SVGIG (reference sequence). The CDR3 contains 13 residues. The CDR3 coding sequence is TGTGCCCGGGGGAGGGGAAACACCGGGGAGCTGTTTTTT. It specifies CARGRGNTGELFF.

This chain joins TRBV30 and TRBJ2-6; the D gene is possibly TRBD1 (6 bases). V was shortened by 5 bases and J by 4 bases, with 12 bases between the two germline ends. Germline assignment: CDR1 GTSNPN and CDR2 SVGIG (reference sequence). The CDR3 consists of 14 residues. CDR3 DNA sequence: TGTGCCTGGGGTACAGGGACCGGGGCCAACGTCCTGACTTTC. Its translation is CAWGTGTGANVLTF.

This clone has just a few counts. The chain is built from TRBV5-1 and TRBJ1-1; 7 positions agree with TRBD1. V was clipped by 0 bases and J by 4 bases; unmatched bases: 12. Germline V gene sequence: CDR1 SGHRS, CDR2 YFSETQ. The CDR3 is made up of 17 amino acids. CDR3 DNA: TGCGCCAGCAGCTTGGATGGTTTAGGGGCAGGGGGCACTGAAGCTTTCTTT. It codes for CASSLDGLGAGGTEAFF.

In its sample, this clone is medium-sized. Distinct nucleotide sequences in the sample also encode this CDR3. The V gene is TRBV27, the J gene TRBJ2-7; tentative D call: TRBD1 (6 bases). Germline assignment: CDR1 MNHEY and CDR2 SMNVEV (reference sequence). CDR3 size: 14 residues. V shed 3 bases and J shed 2 bases, with 11 bases lying between them. The CDR3 DNA follows: TGTGCCAGCAGTTTTGGACAGCGAACCTACGAGCAGTACTTC. It yields the protein CASSFGQRTYEQYF.

This clone has just a few counts. V and J are TRBV29-1 and TRBJ2-7; TRBD1 matches at 7 bases. The CDR3 length is 12 residues. Germline trimming cut 7 bases from V and 4 bases from J; bases unmatched to any gene: 7. Germline V gives CDR1 SQVTM, CDR2 ANQGSEA. Here the CDR3 reads CSARQGVYEQYF. As DNA, the CDR3 is TGCAGCGCAAGACAGGGAGTATACGAGCAGTACTTC.